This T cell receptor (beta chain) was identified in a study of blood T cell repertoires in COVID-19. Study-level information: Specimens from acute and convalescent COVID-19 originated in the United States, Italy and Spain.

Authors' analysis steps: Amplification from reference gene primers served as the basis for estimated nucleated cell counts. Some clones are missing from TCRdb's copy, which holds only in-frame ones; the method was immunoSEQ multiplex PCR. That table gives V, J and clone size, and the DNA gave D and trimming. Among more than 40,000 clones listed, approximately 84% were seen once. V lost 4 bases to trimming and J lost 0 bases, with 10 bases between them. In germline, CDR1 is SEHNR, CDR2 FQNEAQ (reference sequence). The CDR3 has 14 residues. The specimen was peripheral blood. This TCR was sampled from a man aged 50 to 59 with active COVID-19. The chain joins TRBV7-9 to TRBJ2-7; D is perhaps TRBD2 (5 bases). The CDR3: CASSSGGSSYEQYF. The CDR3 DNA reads TGTGCCAGCAGCTCGGGTGGGAGCTCCTACGAGCAGTACTTC.